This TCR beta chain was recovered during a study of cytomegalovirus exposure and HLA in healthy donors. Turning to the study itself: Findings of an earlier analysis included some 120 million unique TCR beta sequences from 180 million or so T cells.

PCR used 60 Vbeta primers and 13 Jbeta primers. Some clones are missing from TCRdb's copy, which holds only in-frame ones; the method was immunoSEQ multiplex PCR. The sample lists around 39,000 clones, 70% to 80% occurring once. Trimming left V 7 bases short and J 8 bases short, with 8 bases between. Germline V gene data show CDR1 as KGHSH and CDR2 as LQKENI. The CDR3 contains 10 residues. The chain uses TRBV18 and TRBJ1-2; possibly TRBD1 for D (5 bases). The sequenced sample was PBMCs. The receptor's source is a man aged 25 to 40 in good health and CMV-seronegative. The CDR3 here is CASLGEGYTF. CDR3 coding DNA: TGTGCCAGCTTAGGGGAAGGCTACACCTTC. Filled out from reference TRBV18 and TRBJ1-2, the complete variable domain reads NAGVMQNPRHLVRRRGQEARLRCSPMKGHSHVYWYRQLPEEGLKFMVYLQKENIIDESGMPKERFSAEFPKEGPSILRIQQVVRGDSAAYFCASLGEGYTFGSGTRLTVV.